The 21 T cell receptor beta chains below all came from one sample that was sequenced in a study of response to subunit inactivated influenza vaccine. TCRdb reprocessed the RT-PCR reads via MiXCR and lists one record per CDR3 protein. The profile shows 800,000 or so distinct CDR3 sequences, around 21% of them singletons. Sequenced here: PBMCs from blood, sampled about 5 days after vaccination. The receptors come from a man aged 45-65 years who received an inactivated influenza vaccine.

This CDR3 reads CSARQGRETQYF. In nucleotides, the CDR3 is TGCAGTGCTAGACAGGGGAGAGAGACCCAGTACTTC. V usage is TRBV20-1 and J usage is TRBJ2-5; possible D gene TRBD1, 6 bases. Trimming cost V 2 bases and J 4 bases, with 8 bases left between them. The CDR3 contains 12 residues. CDR1 is DFQATT and CDR2 is SNEGSKA in the germline V gene (reference sequence).

This clonotype was seen a handful of times. This rearrangement joins TRBV6-1 to TRBJ1-1; the match to TRBD1 covers 7 bases. Germline CDR1 reads MNHNS; CDR2 reads SASEGT. V gave up 4 bases and J gave up 4 bases; unmatched junction bases: 9. The length of the CDR3 is 15 residues. This chain's CDR3 is CASSGQTGSSTEAFF. CDR3 DNA: TGTGCCAGCAGTGGGCAGACAGGGTCCTCCACTGAAGCTTTCTTT.

This rearrangement joins TRBV20-1 to TRBJ2-5; D unresolved. V lost 0 bases to trimming and J lost 5 bases, with 7 bases between them. The length of the CDR3 is 12 residues. Germline CDR1 is DFQATT and CDR2 is SNEGSKA (reference sequence). CDR3 region: CSARDFGETQYF. In DNA, the CDR3 is TGCAGTGCTAGAGATTTCGGGGAGACCCAGTACTTC.

The V and J genes are TRBV6-5 and TRBJ2-7; D possibly matches TRBD1 or TRBD2 (5 bases each). Between the trimmed V and J ends, which lost 2 bases and 4 bases, there was a span of 18 bases. Germline V lookup: CDR1 MNHEY, CDR2 SVGAGI. CDR3 length: 16 amino acids. The CDR3 nucleotides are TGTGCCAGCAGTTACACCAGTGGGCAGGGAGCATACGAGCAGTACTTC. Translating it yields CASSYTSGQGAYEQYF.

This clonotype was counted at least ten times. The chain has TRBV4-2 and TRBJ1-3; D gene ambiguous. The CDR3 is 19 amino acids. The germline V gene has CDR1 LGHNA and CDR2 YNFKEQ. Trimming removed 0 bases from V and 0 bases from J, with 18 bases in between. CDR3 sequence (DNA): TGTGCCAGCAGCCAAGATAAACTGGTTCAGCCCTACTCTGGAAACACCATATATTTT. It is translated as CASSQDKLVQPYSGNTIYF.

The rearrangement links TRBV7-8 to TRBJ2-1; 7 bases agree with TRBD2. Per the germline V gene, CDR1 is SGHVS and CDR2 is FQNEAQ. V was clipped by 5 bases and J by 8 bases; unmatched bases: 18. The CDR3 runs 17 residues. CDR3: CASSRNVGGTLQDEQFF. The CDR3 DNA reads as TGTGCCAGCAGCCGTAATGTGGGGGGGACCCTGCAAGATGAGCAGTTCTTC.

J is TRBJ2-7 and V is TRBV30; no clear D gene. The V and J ends lost 0 bases and 3 bases respectively, with 6 bases between them. Germline assignment: CDR1 GTSNPN and CDR2 SVGIG (reference sequence). The CDR3 is made up of 12 amino acids. CDR3 DNA: TGTGCCTGGAGTGTAAATATCTACGAGCAGTACTTC. Translation gives CAWSVNIYEQYF.

A few counts support this clonotype. The chain combines TRBV28 with TRBJ2-7; 10 bases line up with TRBD1. Germline values: CDR1 MDHEN, CDR2 SYDVKM. V lost 3 bases, J lost 2 bases, and 7 bases stayed unmatched. This CDR3 comprises 16 residues. The DNA of the CDR3 is TGTGCCAGCAGTTTGTTACCGGGACAGGGGACCTACGAGCAGTACTTC. Amino acid sequence: CASSLLPGQGTYEQYF. The variable domain in full, completed from reference TRBV28 and TRBJ2-7, reads DVKVTQSSRYLVKRTGEKVFLECVQDMDHENMFWYRQDPGLGLRLIYFSYDVKMKEKGDIPEGYSVSREKKERFSLILESASTNQTSMYLCASSLLPGQGTYEQYFGPGTRLTVT.

In this sample, this clonotype turned up a few times. The germline gene is not matched at one end of the junction; a read error may be the cause. This chain joins TRBV18 and TRBJ1-1, with D possibly matching TRBD1 (5 bases). The CDR3 length is 15 residues. Germline values: CDR1 KGHSH, CDR2 LQKENI. The CDR3 reads CASSPDSYMNTEVFF. The CDR3 DNA follows: TGTGCCAGCTCACCAGACAGTTACATGAACACTGAAGTTTTCTTT.

V and J are TRBV4-2 and TRBJ2-2; the match to TRBD1 covers 7 bases. This CDR3 comprises 17 residues. The V segment lost 3 bases and the J segment 6 bases; nucleotides outside the gene matches: 13. The germline V gene encodes CDR1 LGHNA and CDR2 YNFKEQ. CDR3 region: CASSHEGGSRSAGELFF. The CDR3 nucleotides read TGTGCCAGCAGCCACGAAGGGGGCAGTAGGTCGGCCGGGGAGCTGTTTTTT.

Many counts were recorded for this clonotype. V gene TRBV7-6 combines with J gene TRBJ2-5; 8 bases are shared with TRBD2. Germline CDR1 is SGHVS and CDR2 is FNYEAQ. The CDR3 totals 12 residues. J lost 5 bases, V lost 8 bases, and 4 bases had no gene match. The CDR3 bases are TGTGCCAGCCGGGGGGGCCGGGAGACCCAGTACTTC. Translated: CASRGGRETQYF.

In this sample, this clonotype turned up a few times. The gene calls are TRBV4-1 and TRBJ2-7; tentatively, D is TRBD2 (5 bases). CDR1 is MGHRA and CDR2 is YSYEKL in the germline V gene. Trimming cost V 4 bases and J 0 bases, with 10 bases left between them. CDR3 size: 14 residues. In DNA form, the CDR3 reads TGCGCCAGCAGCCTTGGGAGTTACTCCTACGAGCAGTACTTC. Protein: CASSLGSYSYEQYF.

This clonotype came up a few times. The gene calls are TRBV7-2 and TRBJ1-1; no firm D call. The CDR3 length is 15 residues. In germline, CDR1 is SGHTA, CDR2 FQGNSA. Trimming took 5 bases from V and 5 from J, leaving 18 bases between them. As DNA, the CDR3 is TGTGCCAGCAGCCCTACAGCCTTGACGGGGACTGAAGCTTTCTTT. Protein sequence: CASSPTALTGTEAFF.

The rearrangement uses TRBV4-2 and TRBJ2-5; D unresolved. Germline V gene lookup returns CDR1 LGHNA and CDR2 YNFKEQ. V was pared by 0 bases and J by 3 bases, with 11 bases between. The CDR3 has 15 residues. Here the CDR3 DNA reads TGTGCCAGCAGCCAAGAACGATGGGCCGAAGAGACCCAGTACTTC. Protein product: CASSQERWAEETQYF.

This clonotype was detected only a few times. V usage is TRBV5-6 and J usage is TRBJ2-5; 7 nucleotides agree with TRBD1. Per germline, CDR1 SGHDT and CDR2 YYEEEE. The CDR3 consists of 16 residues. J was trimmed by 5 bases and V by 0 bases; bases with no gene match: 10. The CDR3 is CASSLVGDRVKETQYF. The CDR3 nucleotides read TGTGCCAGCAGCTTGGTTGGCGACAGGGTTAAGGAGACCCAGTACTTC. The whole variable domain, remainder taken from reference TRBV5-6 and TRBJ2-5, is DAGVTQSPTHLIKTRGQQVTLRCSPKSGHDTVSWYQQALGQGPQFIFQYYEEEERQRGNFPDRFSGHQFPNYSSELNVNALLLGDSALYLCASSLVGDRVKETQYFGPGTRLLVL.

The chain uses TRBV5-1 and TRBJ2-7, with unresolved D. V lost 2 bases, J lost 6 bases, and 15 bases lay in between. The CDR3 extends over 14 amino acids. Germline loops: CDR1 SGHRS, CDR2 YFSETQ. As DNA, the CDR3 is TGCGCCAGCAGCTTCAGAGGAACGGAAGGCGAGCAGTACTTC. Amino acids: CASSFRGTEGEQYF.

A few counts support this clonotype. The gene calls are TRBV6-2 or TRBV6-3 and TRBJ2-5, with a tentative D call TRBD2 (5 bases). Germline V CDR1 and CDR2: MNHEY, SVGEGT. Trimming shortened V by 2 bases and J by 5 bases, and 15 bases separated the two germline ends. The CDR3 loop spans 15 amino acids. The CDR3 DNA is TGTGCCAGCAGTTACAAAGCGGCGCTGGCCGAGACCCAGTACTTC. It codes for CASSYKAALAETQYF.

The chain joins TRBV29-1 to TRBJ2-2; 7 bases map to TRBD1. CDR3 length: 14 amino acids. Germline values: CDR1 SQVTM, CDR2 ANQGSEA. Trimming at V came to 5 bases and at J to 6 bases, leaving 9 bases not matched to a gene. This CDR3 is CSVSPMTGPGELFF. CDR3 DNA: TGCAGCGTTAGCCCCATGACAGGGCCCGGGGAGCTGTTTTTT.

The V call is TRBV5-4, the J call TRBJ2-2, with 8 bases identical to TRBD2. Looked up from germline, CDR1 is SGHNT and CDR2 is YYREEE (reference sequence). V shed 3 bases, J shed 4 bases, and the junction held 8 bases outside the gene matches. The CDR3 covers 16 residues. CDR3 in DNA: TGTGCCAGCAGCTACCCCGGGACTAGGGGCACCGGGGAGCTGTTTTTT. This codes for CASSYPGTRGTGELFF.

The CDR3 DNA reads as TGTGCCAGCAAGCGGCTGAAGGGGGCCGGGGAGCTGTTTTTT. This codes for CASKRLKGAGELFF. The V and J genes are TRBV2 and TRBJ2-2; TRBD1 might be the D (6 bases). Trimming shortened V by 7 bases and J by 6 bases, and 15 bases separated the two germline ends. Germline CDR1 is SNHLY and CDR2 is FYNNEI. The CDR3 loop spans 14 amino acids. The variable domain in full, with the rest retrieved from reference TRBV2 and TRBJ2-2, is EPEVTQTPSHQVTQMGQEVILRCVPISNHLYFYWYRQILGQKVEFLVSFYNNEISEKSEIFDDQFSVERPDGSNFTLKIRSTKLEDSAMYFCASKRLKGAGELFFGEGSRLTVL.

The chain combines TRBV5-1 with TRBJ2-5; 8 bases match TRBD1. V shed 4 bases, J shed 1 base, and the junction held 3 bases outside the gene matches. This CDR3 is built from 14 residues. Germline V lookup: CDR1 SGHRS, CDR2 YFSETQ. The CDR3 protein is CASSDQGAQETQYF. CDR3 DNA: TGCGCCAGCAGCGACCAGGGGGCCCAAGAGACCCAGTACTTC.